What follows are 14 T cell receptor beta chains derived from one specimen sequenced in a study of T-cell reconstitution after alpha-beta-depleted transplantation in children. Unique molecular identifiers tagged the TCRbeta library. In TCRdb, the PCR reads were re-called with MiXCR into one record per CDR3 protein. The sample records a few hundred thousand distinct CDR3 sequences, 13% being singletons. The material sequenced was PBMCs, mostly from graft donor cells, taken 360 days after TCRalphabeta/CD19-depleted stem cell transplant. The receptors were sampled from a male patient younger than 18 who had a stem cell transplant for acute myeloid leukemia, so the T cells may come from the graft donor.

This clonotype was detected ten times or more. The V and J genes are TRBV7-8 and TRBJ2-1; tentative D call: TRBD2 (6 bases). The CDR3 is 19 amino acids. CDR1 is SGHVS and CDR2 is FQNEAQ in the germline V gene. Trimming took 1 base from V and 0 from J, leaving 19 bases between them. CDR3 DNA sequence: TGTGCCAGCAGCTTAGAACCGGGAGAGGTCGAGAGCTCCTACAATGAGCAGTTCTTC. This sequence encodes CASSLEPGEVESSYNEQFF.

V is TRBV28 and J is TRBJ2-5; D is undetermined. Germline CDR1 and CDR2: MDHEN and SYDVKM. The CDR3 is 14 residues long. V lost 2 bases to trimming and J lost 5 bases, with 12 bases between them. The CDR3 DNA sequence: TGTGCCAGCAGTTTACAGGTCGGGTGGGAGACCCAGTACTTC. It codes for CASSLQVGWETQYF.

The CDR3 loop reads CASSLVGGSGDEQYF. The CDR3 bases are TGTGCCAGCAGCTTAGTGGGCGGGAGCGGTGACGAGCAGTACTTC. The V and J genes are TRBV7-9 and TRBJ2-7; 7 bases match TRBD2. Germline values: CDR1 SEHNR, CDR2 FQNEAQ (reference sequence). The CDR3 extends over 15 amino acids. Germline trimming cut 1 base from V and 5 bases from J; bases unmatched to any gene: 8.

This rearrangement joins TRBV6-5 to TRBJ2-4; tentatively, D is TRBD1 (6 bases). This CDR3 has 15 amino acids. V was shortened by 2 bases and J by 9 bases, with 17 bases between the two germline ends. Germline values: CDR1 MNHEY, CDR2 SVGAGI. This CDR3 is CASSYNRQADGIQYF. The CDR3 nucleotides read TGTGCCAGCAGTTACAACCGACAGGCGGATGGCATTCAGTACTTC.

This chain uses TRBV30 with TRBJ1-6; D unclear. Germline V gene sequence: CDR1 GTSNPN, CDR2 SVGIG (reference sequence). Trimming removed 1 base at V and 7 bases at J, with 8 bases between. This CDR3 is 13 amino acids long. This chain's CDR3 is CAWSEVENSPLHF. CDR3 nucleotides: TGTGCCTGGAGTGAAGTGGAGAATTCACCCCTCCACTTT. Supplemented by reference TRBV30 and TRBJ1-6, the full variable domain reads SQTIHQWPATLVQPVGSPLSLECTVEGTSNPNLYWYRQAAGRGLQLLFYSVGIGQISSEVPQNLSASRPQDRQFILSSKKLLLSDSGFYLCAWSEVENSPLHFGNGTRLTVT.

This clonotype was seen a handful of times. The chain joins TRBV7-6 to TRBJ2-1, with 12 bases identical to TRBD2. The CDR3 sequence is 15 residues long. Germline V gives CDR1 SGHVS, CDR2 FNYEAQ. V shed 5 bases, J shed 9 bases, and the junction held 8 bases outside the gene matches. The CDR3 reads CASSLLAGGLGEQFF. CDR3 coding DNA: TGTGCCAGCAGCCTACTAGCGGGAGGCTTGGGTGAGCAGTTCTTC. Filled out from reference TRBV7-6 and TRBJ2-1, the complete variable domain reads GAGVSQSPRYKVTKRGQDVALRCDPISGHVSLYWYRQALGQGPEFLTYFNYEAQQDKSGLPNDRFSAERPEGSISTLTIQRTEQRDSAMYRCASSLLAGGLGEQFFGPGTRLTVL.

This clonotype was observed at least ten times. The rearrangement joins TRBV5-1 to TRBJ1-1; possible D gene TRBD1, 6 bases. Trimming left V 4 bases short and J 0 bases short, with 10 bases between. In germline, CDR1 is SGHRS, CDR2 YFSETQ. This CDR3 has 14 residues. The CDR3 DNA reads TGCGCCAGCAGCCAGAAGGGGGTGAACACTGAAGCTTTCTTT. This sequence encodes CASSQKGVNTEAFF. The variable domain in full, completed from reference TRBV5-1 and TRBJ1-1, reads KAGVTQTPRYLIKTRGQQVTLSCSPISGHRSVSWYQQTPGQGLQFLFEYFSETQRNKGNFPGRFSGRQFSNSRSEMNVSTLELGDSALYLCASSQKGVNTEAFFGQGTRLTVV.

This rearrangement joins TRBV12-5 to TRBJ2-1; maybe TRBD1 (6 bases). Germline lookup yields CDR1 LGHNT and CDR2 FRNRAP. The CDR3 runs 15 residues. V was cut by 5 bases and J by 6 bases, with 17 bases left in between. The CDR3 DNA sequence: TGTGCTAGTGGTCTTTACAGGGAACCACTCAATGAGCAGTTCTTC. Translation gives CASGLYREPLNEQFF.

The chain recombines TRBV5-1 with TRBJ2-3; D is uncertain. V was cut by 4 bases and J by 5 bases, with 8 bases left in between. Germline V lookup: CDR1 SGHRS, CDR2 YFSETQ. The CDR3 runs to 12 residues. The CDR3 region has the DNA TGCGCCAGCAGCCAACAAGGAGATACGCAGTATTTT. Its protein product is CASSQQGDTQYF. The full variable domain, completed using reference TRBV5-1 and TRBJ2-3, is KAGVTQTPRYLIKTRGQQVTLSCSPISGHRSVSWYQQTPGQGLQFLFEYFSETQRNKGNFPGRFSGRQFSNSRSEMNVSTLELGDSALYLCASSQQGDTQYFGPGTRLTVL.

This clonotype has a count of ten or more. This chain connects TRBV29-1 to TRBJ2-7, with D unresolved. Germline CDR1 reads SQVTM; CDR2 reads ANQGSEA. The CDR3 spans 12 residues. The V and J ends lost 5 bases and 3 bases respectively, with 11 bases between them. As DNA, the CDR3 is TGCAGCGTTTGTGACCTGATCTACGAGCAGTACTTC. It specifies CSVCDLIYEQYF.

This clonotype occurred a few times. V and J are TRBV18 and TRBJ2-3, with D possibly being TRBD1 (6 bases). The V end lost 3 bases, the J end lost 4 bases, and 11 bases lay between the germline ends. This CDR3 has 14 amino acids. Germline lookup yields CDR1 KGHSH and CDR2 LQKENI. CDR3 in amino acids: CASSPIQGADTQYF. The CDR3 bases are TGTGCCAGCTCACCCATACAGGGCGCAGATACGCAGTATTTT.

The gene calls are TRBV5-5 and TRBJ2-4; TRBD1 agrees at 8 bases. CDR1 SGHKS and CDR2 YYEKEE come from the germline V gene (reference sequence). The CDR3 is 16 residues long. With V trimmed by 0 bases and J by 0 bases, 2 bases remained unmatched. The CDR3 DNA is TGTGCCAGCAGCTTGGTTGGACAGGGAGCCAAAAACATTCAGTACTTC. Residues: CASSLVGQGAKNIQYF. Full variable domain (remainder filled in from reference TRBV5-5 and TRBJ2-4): DAGVTQSPTHLIKTRGQQVTLRCSPISGHKSVSWYQQVLGQGPQFIFQYYEKEERGRGNFPDRFSARQFPNYSSELNVNALLLGDSALYLCASSLVGQGAKNIQYFGAGTRLSVL.

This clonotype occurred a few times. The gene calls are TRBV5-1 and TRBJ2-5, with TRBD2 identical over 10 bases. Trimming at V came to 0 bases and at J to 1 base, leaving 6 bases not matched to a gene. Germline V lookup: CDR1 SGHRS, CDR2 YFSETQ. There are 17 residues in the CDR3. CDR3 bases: TGCGCCAGCAGCTTGGTACTAGCGGGACTGGCCCAAGAGACCCAGTACTTC. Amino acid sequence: CASSLVLAGLAQETQYF.

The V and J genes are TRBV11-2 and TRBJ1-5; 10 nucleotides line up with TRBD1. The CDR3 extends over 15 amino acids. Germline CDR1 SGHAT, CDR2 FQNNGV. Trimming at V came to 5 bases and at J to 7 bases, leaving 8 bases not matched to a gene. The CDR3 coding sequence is TGTGCCAGCAGCCCTTCGGGGACAGGGGAACAGCCCCAGCATTTT. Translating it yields CASSPSGTGEQPQHF.